These T cell receptor beta chains were read from a single sample in a study of T cells in Graves' hyperthyroidism and ophthalmopathy. TCRdb re-derived calls from the multiplex PCR reads in MiXCR, one entry per CDR3 protein. The sample includes more than 100,000 distinct CDR3 sequences, 40% to 50% of them seen just once. The sample comprised blood. These receptors all come from a middle-aged man with Graves' hyperthyroidism. The CDR3 runs from the conserved cysteine through the conserved F or W. Fields, in order: CDR3 length, clone size, J gene, V gene, D gene, CDR3 DNA, CDR3 protein. D genes are given only for firm matches. Rows may omit the clone size; those that give it use once, few, many or a size class.

len: 16; abundance: NA; j_gene: TRBJ2-5; v_gene: TRBV15; d_gene: TRBD1; CDR3nt: TGTGCCAGCAGCCCGAACCGGGGACAGATCCAAGAGACCCAGTACTTC; CDR3aa: CASSPNRGQIQETQYF
len: 16; abundance: many; j_gene: TRBJ2-3; v_gene: TRBV10-2; d_gene: NA; CDR3nt: TGCGCCAGCAGTGAGTTTTTGGCAGGGGCGGCAGATACGCAGTATTTT; CDR3aa: CASSEFLAGAADTQYF
len: 13; abundance: many; j_gene: TRBJ1-5; v_gene: TRBV2; d_gene: NA; CDR3nt: TGTGCCACCAAAGGGGGGAGGGCTCAGCCCCAGCATTTT; CDR3aa: CATKGGRAQPQHF
len: 14; abundance: many; j_gene: TRBJ1-1; v_gene: TRBV6-2/TRBV6-3; d_gene: NA; CDR3nt: TGTGCCAGCAGAATCCAGCGAGGGAACACTGAAGCTTTCTTT; CDR3aa: CASRIQRGNTEAFF
len: 14; abundance: once; j_gene: TRBJ2-7; v_gene: TRBV7-2; d_gene: NA; CDR3nt: TGTGCCAGCAGCTTAGGCCCCAGCGCCTACGAGCAGTACTTC; CDR3aa: CASSLGPSAYEQYF
len: 14; abundance: NA; j_gene: TRBJ2-7; v_gene: TRBV29-1; d_gene: NA; CDR3nt: TGCAGCGTTGATATCCAGGGGGGACCCTACGAGCAGTACTTC; CDR3aa: CSVDIQGGPYEQYF
len: 11; abundance: NA; j_gene: TRBJ2-3; v_gene: TRBV7-3; d_gene: NA; CDR3nt: TGTGCCAGCAGCAAGGGGGATACGCAGTATTTT; CDR3aa: CASSKGDTQYF
len: 13; abundance: many; j_gene: TRBJ2-7; v_gene: TRBV5-8; d_gene: NA; CDR3nt: TGTGCCAGCACCAAAGCCGGGGACTACGAGCAGTACTTC; CDR3aa: CASTKAGDYEQYF
len: 18; abundance: many; j_gene: TRBJ1-6; v_gene: TRBV5-8; d_gene: NA; CDR3nt: TGTGCCAGCAGCTTGTTCCCGCCGGGGAGCTCCTATAATTCACCCCTCCACTTT; CDR3aa: CASSLFPPGSSYNSPLHF
len: 15; abundance: many; j_gene: TRBJ2-1; v_gene: TRBV5-6; d_gene: TRBD2; CDR3nt: TGTGCCAGCAGCGTTAGCGGGGGAACCTACAATGAGCAGTTCTTC; CDR3aa: CASSVSGGTYNEQFF
len: 13; abundance: medium-sized; j_gene: TRBJ1-2; v_gene: TRBV10-3; d_gene: NA; CDR3nt: TGTGCCATCAGTGAGGACATCAACTATGGCTACACCTTC; CDR3aa: CAISEDINYGYTF
len: 13; abundance: many; j_gene: TRBJ2-7; v_gene: TRBV19; d_gene: NA; CDR3nt: TGTGCCACCTTGGGCCATTACTCCTACGAGCAGTACTTC; CDR3aa: CATLGHYSYEQYF
len: 12; abundance: many; j_gene: TRBJ1-2; v_gene: TRBV19; d_gene: NA; CDR3nt: TGTGCCAGTAGTGCCAGCGTCTATGGCTACACCTTC; CDR3aa: CASSASVYGYTF
len: 15; abundance: many; j_gene: TRBJ1-1; v_gene: TRBV7-9; d_gene: NA; CDR3nt: TGTGCCAGCAGCTTAGTACAGACAATGAACACTGAAGCTTTCTTT; CDR3aa: CASSLVQTMNTEAFF
len: 16; abundance: many; j_gene: TRBJ2-3; v_gene: TRBV6-5; d_gene: TRBD2; CDR3nt: TGTGCCAGCAGTTACTCGAGACCTAGCGGGATGGATACGCAGTATTTT; CDR3aa: CASSYSRPSGMDTQYF
len: 15; abundance: NA; j_gene: TRBJ1-1; v_gene: TRBV18; d_gene: NA; CDR3nt: TGTGCCAGCTCACCCCTCGGTCAGTTTAACACTGAAGCTTTCTTT; CDR3aa: CASSPLGQFNTEAFF
len: 11; abundance: NA; j_gene: TRBJ1-2; v_gene: TRBV7-2; d_gene: NA; CDR3nt: TGTGCCTCGGCACCTGGCTATAGCTACACCTTC; CDR3aa: CASAPGYSYTF
len: 13; abundance: NA; j_gene: TRBJ1-1; v_gene: TRBV6-6; d_gene: TRBD1; CDR3nt: TGTGCCAGTGGAACAGGGGTTGGCACTGAAGCTTTCTTT; CDR3aa: CASGTGVGTEAFF
len: 14; abundance: NA; j_gene: TRBJ1-1; v_gene: TRBV9; d_gene: NA; CDR3nt: TGTGCCAGCAGCGTTAACTGGGACGGTTTTGAAGCTTTCTTT; CDR3aa: CASSVNWDGFEAFF
len: 10; abundance: NA; j_gene: TRBJ2-6; v_gene: TRBV20-1; d_gene: NA; CDR3nt: TGCAGTGCTAGAGAGACAACCCGGACTTTC; CDR3aa: CSARETTRTF
len: 13; abundance: NA; j_gene: TRBJ2-5; v_gene: TRBV7-2; d_gene: NA; CDR3nt: TGTGCCAGCAGCCACCCGGTGTCAAAGACCCAGTACTTC; CDR3aa: CASSHPVSKTQYF
len: 17; abundance: NA; j_gene: TRBJ1-5; v_gene: TRBV11-2; d_gene: TRBD1; CDR3nt: TGTGCCAGCAGCCCGGGACAGACTCTTAAGAGCAATCAGCCCCAGCATTTT; CDR3aa: CASSPGQTLKSNQPQHF
len: 14; abundance: many; j_gene: TRBJ1-1; v_gene: TRBV20-1; d_gene: NA; CDR3nt: TGCAGTGCTAGAGTCCCCGGGAGGGACACTGAAGCTTTCTTT; CDR3aa: CSARVPGRDTEAFF
len: 12; abundance: many; j_gene: TRBJ2-2; v_gene: TRBV29-1; d_gene: NA; CDR3nt: TGCAGCGTTGAATGGGTCCCCGGGGAGCTGTTTTTT; CDR3aa: CSVEWVPGELFF
len: 14; abundance: many; j_gene: TRBJ1-5; v_gene: TRBV6-2/TRBV6-3; d_gene: NA; CDR3nt: TGTGCCAGCAGTAGAACAGGTAGCAATCAGCCCCAGCATTTT; CDR3aa: CASSRTGSNQPQHF
len: 15; abundance: many; j_gene: TRBJ1-2; v_gene: TRBV5-1; d_gene: TRBD1; CDR3nt: TGCGCCAGCAGCTTGGGGGACAGGGGAACCTATGGCTACACCTTC; CDR3aa: CASSLGDRGTYGYTF
len: 13; abundance: NA; j_gene: TRBJ2-3; v_gene: TRBV6-1; d_gene: TRBD2; CDR3nt: TGTGCCAGCGGGCGGGGGGGCCTGGATACGCAGTATTTT; CDR3aa: CASGRGGLDTQYF
len: 12; abundance: NA; j_gene: TRBJ1-2; v_gene: TRBV7-2; d_gene: NA; CDR3nt: TGTGCCAGCTGTACCCGAACAGGGGGCTACACCTTC; CDR3aa: CASCTRTGGYTF
len: 16; abundance: few; j_gene: TRBJ2-7; v_gene: TRBV7-9; d_gene: NA; CDR3nt: TGTGCCAGCAGCCAAGAACTCCCAGCGGTGGGCTACGAGCAGTACTTC; CDR3aa: CASSQELPAVGYEQYF
len: 17; abundance: NA; j_gene: TRBJ2-3; v_gene: TRBV28; d_gene: NA; CDR3nt: TGTGCCAGCAGTTCATGGGGGACCGCCGCGGGCACAGATACGCAGTATTTT; CDR3aa: CASSSWGTAAGTDTQYF
len: 15; abundance: many; j_gene: TRBJ2-1; v_gene: TRBV4-1; d_gene: TRBD2; CDR3nt: TGCGCCAGCAGCCAGTTAGCGGGAGGGCCCAAAGAGCAGTTCTTC; CDR3aa: CASSQLAGGPKEQFF
len: 13; abundance: many; j_gene: TRBJ2-7; v_gene: TRBV15; d_gene: NA; CDR3nt: TGTGCCACCAGCAGAGTACAGGACTACGAGCAGTACTTC; CDR3aa: CATSRVQDYEQYF
len: 16; abundance: NA; j_gene: TRBJ2-1; v_gene: TRBV24-1; d_gene: TRBD2; CDR3nt: TGTGCCACCACCTCAGAACTAGCGGGAGGTAGGGGTGAGCAGTTCTTC; CDR3aa: CATTSELAGGRGEQFF
len: 9; abundance: NA; j_gene: TRBJ1-1; v_gene: TRBV12-3/TRBV12-4; d_gene: NA; CDR3nt: TGTGCCAGCAGTTCTACAGCTTTCTTT; CDR3aa: CASSSTAFF
len: 16; abundance: many; j_gene: TRBJ2-2; v_gene: TRBV5-5; d_gene: NA; CDR3nt: TGTGCCAGCAGCCTCACCAGACTGATGATGACCGGGGAGCTGTTTTTT; CDR3aa: CASSLTRLMMTGELFF
len: 12; abundance: NA; j_gene: TRBJ1-2; v_gene: TRBV10-2; d_gene: NA; CDR3nt: TGCGCCAGCAGCGTATCAGGGCAGGGCTACACCTTC; CDR3aa: CASSVSGQGYTF
len: 13; abundance: NA; j_gene: TRBJ1-4; v_gene: TRBV19; d_gene: NA; CDR3nt: TGTGGCAGTAGGGGCTCCGGGAATGAAAAACTGTTTTTT; CDR3aa: CGSRGSGNEKLFF
len: 12; abundance: once; j_gene: TRBJ1-2; v_gene: TRBV19; d_gene: NA; CDR3nt: TGTGCCATCTCGGGAGGGGTGGACGGCTACACCTTC; CDR3aa: CAISGGVDGYTF
len: 12; abundance: many; j_gene: TRBJ1-4; v_gene: TRBV5-1; d_gene: NA; CDR3nt: TGCGCCAGCAGCTCCCCGGGGGAAAAACTGTTTTTT; CDR3aa: CASSSPGEKLFF
len: 13; abundance: NA; j_gene: TRBJ2-3; v_gene: TRBV18; d_gene: NA; CDR3nt: TGTGCCAGCTCCACCCCCCGCACAGATACGCAGTATTTT; CDR3aa: CASSTPRTDTQYF
len: 14; abundance: many; j_gene: TRBJ1-3; v_gene: TRBV12-3/TRBV12-4; d_gene: NA; CDR3nt: TGTGCCAGCAGCTACCGTCTTTCTGGAAACACCATATATTTT; CDR3aa: CASSYRLSGNTIYF
len: 14; abundance: few; j_gene: TRBJ2-7; v_gene: TRBV18; d_gene: TRBD1; CDR3nt: TGTGCCAGTGGGACAGGGAGGCGCTCCTACGAGCAGTACTTC; CDR3aa: CASGTGRRSYEQYF
len: 15; abundance: NA; j_gene: TRBJ2-1; v_gene: TRBV10-3; d_gene: TRBD2; CDR3nt: TGTGCCAGCAACCTGCGACTAGCGGGAGCGGGTGAGCAGTTCTTC; CDR3aa: CASNLRLAGAGEQFF
len: 16; abundance: NA; j_gene: TRBJ2-1; v_gene: TRBV2; d_gene: TRBD2; CDR3nt: TGTGCCAGTACCGGGACTAGCGGGAGGGCCTACAATGAGCAGTTCTTC; CDR3aa: CASTGTSGRAYNEQFF
len: 17; abundance: NA; j_gene: TRBJ2-3; v_gene: TRBV11-2; d_gene: TRBD2; CDR3nt: TGTGCCAGCAGCTTCCCCCCTAGCGGGCTTAGCACAGATACGCAGTATTTT; CDR3aa: CASSFPPSGLSTDTQYF
len: 14; abundance: many; j_gene: TRBJ1-4; v_gene: TRBV2; d_gene: NA; CDR3nt: TGTGCCAGCAGTGTCTCCGGCAGGAATGAAAAACTGTTTTTT; CDR3aa: CASSVSGRNEKLFF
len: 14; abundance: NA; j_gene: TRBJ1-4; v_gene: TRBV2; d_gene: TRBD1; CDR3nt: TGTGCCAGCAGTGTAACAGGGGGGTTTGAAAAACTGTTTTTT; CDR3aa: CASSVTGGFEKLFF
len: 18; abundance: many; j_gene: TRBJ2-1; v_gene: TRBV11-2; d_gene: TRBD2; CDR3nt: TGTGCCAGCAGCTTAGCAGTAGCGGGTCTAAGCTCCTACAATGAGCAGTTCTTC; CDR3aa: CASSLAVAGLSSYNEQFF
len: 15; abundance: NA; j_gene: TRBJ2-7; v_gene: TRBV5-1; d_gene: NA; CDR3nt: TGCGCCAGCAGCTTCGGAGGGGCATCCTCCTACGAGCAGTACTTC; CDR3aa: CASSFGGASSYEQYF
len: 15; abundance: once; j_gene: TRBJ2-7; v_gene: TRBV7-2; d_gene: TRBD2; CDR3nt: TGTGCCAGCAGCCAGCTAGCGGGGGGGATCTACGGGCAGTACTTC; CDR3aa: CASSQLAGGIYGQYF
len: 15; abundance: many; j_gene: TRBJ2-1; v_gene: TRBV5-4; d_gene: TRBD1; CDR3nt: TGTGCCAGCAGCTTGGACAGGGGTAGGGGCAATGAGCAGTTCTTC; CDR3aa: CASSLDRGRGNEQFF